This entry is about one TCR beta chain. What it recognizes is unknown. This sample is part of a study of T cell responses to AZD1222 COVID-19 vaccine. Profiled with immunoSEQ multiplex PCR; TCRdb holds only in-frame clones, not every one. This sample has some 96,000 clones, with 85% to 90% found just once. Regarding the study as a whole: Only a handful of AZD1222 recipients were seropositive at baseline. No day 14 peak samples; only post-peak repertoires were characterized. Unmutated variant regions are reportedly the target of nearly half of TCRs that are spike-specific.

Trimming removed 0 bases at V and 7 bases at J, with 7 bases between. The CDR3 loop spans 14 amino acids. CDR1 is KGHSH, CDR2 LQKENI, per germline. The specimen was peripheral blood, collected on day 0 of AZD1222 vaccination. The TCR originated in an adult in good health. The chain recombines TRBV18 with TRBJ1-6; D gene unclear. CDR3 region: CASSPPSSNSPLHF. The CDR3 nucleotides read TGTGCCAGCTCACCACCAAGCAGCAATTCACCCCTCCACTTT.